One sample yielded the 28 T cell receptor beta chains listed below, sequenced in a study of cytomegalovirus exposure and HLA in healthy donors. Sequencing used immunoSEQ multiplex PCR; TCRdb keeps in-frame clones, though not all of them. The repertoire holds under 250,000 clones, 75% to 90% seen once, with less than 7% in the top ten. The sample consisted of PBMCs. The origin of the receptors is a woman between 18 and 29 years old in good health and CMV-seronegative.

This chain joins TRBV29-1 and TRBJ2-3; 7 nucleotides match TRBD1. Germline lookup yields CDR1 SQVTM and CDR2 ANQGSEA. The CDR3 has 15 amino acids. Unmatched junction bases numbered 4, after V lost 1 base and J lost 0 bases. CDR3 residues: CSVEGGGLSTDTQYF. The DNA of the CDR3 is TGCAGCGTTGAAGGAGGGGGCCTTAGCACAGATACGCAGTATTTT.

CDR3 DNA: TGTGCCAGCACCTACACTCCGGGAGTAAGAGAAAAACTGTTTTTT. It encodes CASTYTPGVREKLFF. The J gene is TRBJ1-4, the V gene TRBV11-2; D is undetermined. Trimming removed 7 bases from V and 8 bases from J, with 20 bases in between. This CDR3 spans 15 amino acids. Germline-derived CDR1 and CDR2 are SGHAT and FQNNGV.

The CDR3 DNA follows: TGCGCCAGCAGCCTGCAGGACGACAGAGGGTCACCCCTCCACTTT. The encoded protein is CASSLQDDRGSPLHF. This chain joins TRBV5-1 and TRBJ1-6; D is possibly TRBD1 (5 bases). The germline V gene has CDR1 SGHRS and CDR2 YFSETQ. The V end lost 4 bases, the J end lost 10 bases, and 18 bases lay between the germline ends. The CDR3 consists of 15 residues.

The chain has TRBV2 and TRBJ1-2, with D tentatively TRBD1 (6 bases). Between the trimmed V and J ends, which lost 5 bases and 2 bases, there was a span of 9 bases. From germline, CDR1 is SNHLY and CDR2 FYNNEI. There are 13 residues in the CDR3. In DNA form, the CDR3 reads TGTGCCAGCAGTAACAGGGAAAACTATGGCTACACCTTC. It translates to CASSNRENYGYTF.

The V gene is TRBV29-1, the J gene TRBJ2-7; D gene unclear. The CDR3 is 12 amino acids. Looked up from germline, CDR1 is SQVTM and CDR2 is ANQGSEA. V lost 0 bases to trimming and J lost 0 bases, with 3 bases between them. The CDR3 spells CSVEDGSYEQYF. The CDR3 DNA is TGCAGCGTTGAAGACGGCTCCTACGAGCAGTACTTC.

The rearrangement links TRBV5-4 to TRBJ1-5; D is uncertain. Germline loops: CDR1 SGHNT, CDR2 YYREEE (reference sequence). V lost 3 bases and J 7 bases, leaving 20 bases between the germline ends. There are 16 residues in the CDR3. CDR3 nucleotides: TGTGCCAGCAGCTCCGCCCTGGCGATTCAGCGGCAGCCCCAGCATTTT. Amino acid sequence: CASSSALAIQRQPQHF.

This sequence joins TRBV6-5 and TRBJ2-2, with D perhaps TRBD1 or TRBD2 (6 bases each). CDR1 and CDR2 from the germline V gene are MNHEY and SVGAGI. V lost 2 bases and J lost 6, with 13 bases in between. This CDR3 contains 15 residues. CDR3 region: CASSYRPGAPGELFF. CDR3 DNA sequence: TGTGCCAGCAGTTACCGTCCGGGGGCACCCGGGGAGCTGTTTTTT.

This rearrangement joins TRBV27 to TRBJ2-3; TRBD2 aligns across 7 bases. The CDR3 length is 16 residues. Germline values: CDR1 MNHEY, CDR2 SMNVEV (reference sequence). V was pared by 5 bases and J by 9 bases, with 17 bases of the junction left unmatched. The CDR3 here is CASSPGPWTGGQTQYF. CDR3 DNA: TGTGCCAGCAGTCCCGGACCGTGGACGGGAGGTCAAACGCAGTATTTT.

This chain joins TRBV28 and TRBJ1-1, with D unclear. V lost 3 bases, J lost 8 bases, and 10 bases lay in between. The germline CDR1 and CDR2 sequences are MDHEN and SYDVKM. The length of the CDR3 is 12 residues. CDR3 DNA: TGTGCCAGCAGTTTGGTGGGGTCCGAAGCTTTCTTT. Its protein product is CASSLVGSEAFF. Complete variable domain (other parts from reference TRBV28 and TRBJ1-1): DVKVTQSSRYLVKRTGEKVFLECVQDMDHENMFWYRQDPGLGLRLIYFSYDVKMKEKGDIPEGYSVSREKKERFSLILESASTNQTSMYLCASSLVGSEAFFGQGTRLTVV.

The chain recombines TRBV5-4 with TRBJ1-1; D unclear. Per the germline V gene, CDR1 is SGHNT and CDR2 is YYREEE (reference sequence). Trimming left V 5 bases short and J 1 base short, with 12 bases between. This CDR3 spans 14 amino acids. CDR3 coding DNA: TGTGCCAGCAGAAGCGAAGTGGGGAACACTGAAGCTTTCTTT. Amino acids: CASRSEVGNTEAFF. The full variable domain, rest sourced from reference TRBV5-4 and TRBJ1-1, is ETGVTQSPTHLIKTRGQQVTLRCSSQSGHNTVSWYQQALGQGPQFIFQYYREEENGRGNFPPRFSGLQFPNYSSELNVNALELDDSALYLCASRSEVGNTEAFFGQGTRLTVV.

The count of this clone is one. The V gene is TRBV4-1, the J gene TRBJ2-5; no clear D gene. V was shortened by 1 base and J by 5 bases, with 14 bases between the two germline ends. From germline, CDR1 is MGHRA and CDR2 YSYEKL. The CDR3 is 15 residues long. The CDR3 nucleotides read TGCGCCAGCAGCCAAGGACGGGCGCGTTGGGAGACCCAGTACTTC. Translated: CASSQGRARWETQYF.

This rearrangement joins TRBV28 to TRBJ2-5; 10 nucleotides align to TRBD1. V shed 6 bases, J shed 2 bases, and the junction held 0 bases outside the gene matches. Germline loops: CDR1 MDHEN, CDR2 SYDVKM. The CDR3 is 13 amino acids. The CDR3 DNA reads as TGTGCCAGCAGGGGACAGGGGCAAGAGACCCAGTACTTC. It encodes CASRGQGQETQYF.

This sequence joins TRBV11-2 and TRBJ1-4; perhaps TRBD1 as D (6 bases). The CDR3 extends over 12 amino acids. CDR1 is SGHAT, CDR2 FQNNGV, per germline. Trimming cost V 5 bases and J 8 bases, with 9 bases left between them. The CDR3 reads CASSRTEEKLFF. CDR3 coding DNA: TGTGCCAGCAGCAGGACAGAGGAAAAACTGTTTTTT.

V and J are TRBV6-1 and TRBJ2-7; TRBD1 is a possible D gene (5 bases). Germline CDR1 reads MNHNS; CDR2 reads SASEGT. The CDR3 contains 12 residues. The V end was cut by 7 bases, the J end by 4 bases, with 11 bases between. CDR3 in amino acids: CASKFGAYEQYF. In DNA, the CDR3 is TGTGCCAGCAAGTTTGGGGCTTACGAGCAGTACTTC.

The V gene is TRBV18, the J gene TRBJ2-3, with D unclear. Per germline, CDR1 KGHSH and CDR2 LQKENI. Trimming removed 4 bases at V and 0 bases at J, with 14 bases between. The CDR3 sequence is 16 residues long. In nucleotides, the CDR3 is TGTGCCAGCTCACTAGGCTACCGAGCTAGCACAGATACGCAGTATTTT. Protein: CASSLGYRASTDTQYF. Supplemented by reference TRBV18 and TRBJ2-3, the full variable domain reads NAGVMQNPRHLVRRRGQEARLRCSPMKGHSHVYWYRQLPEEGLKFMVYLQKENIIDESGMPKERFSAEFPKEGPSILRIQQVVRGDSAAYFCASSLGYRASTDTQYFGPGTRLTVL.

The CDR3 loop reads CASSLIRGSTDTQYF. The DNA for the CDR3 is TGTGCCAGCAGCTTAATAAGGGGAAGCACAGATACGCAGTATTTT. This chain uses TRBV7-6 with TRBJ2-3; D might be TRBD1 (5 bases). The CDR3 loop spans 15 amino acids. The V gene lost 2 bases and the J gene lost 0 bases, with 9 bases spanning the gap. Germline V gene data show CDR1 as SGHVS and CDR2 as FNYEAQ.

The genes are TRBV5-1 and TRBJ1-1; possible D gene TRBD1, 5 bases. With 4 bases removed from V and 5 bases from J, the gap between germline ends came to 12 bases. The CDR3 has 13 residues. The germline V gene encodes CDR1 SGHRS and CDR2 YFSETQ. The CDR3 sequence is CASSGTRGTEAFF. The CDR3 DNA reads as TGCGCCAGCAGCGGAACCCGGGGGACTGAAGCTTTCTTT.

This clone was seen a few times. The chain is built from TRBV4-2 and TRBJ1-2, with no clear D. The CDR3 runs 14 residues. The V and J ends lost 0 bases and 5 bases respectively, with 10 bases between them. Germline values: CDR1 LGHNA, CDR2 YNFKEQ. The CDR3 here is CASSQDKGRYGYTF. CDR3 sequence (DNA): TGTGCCAGCAGCCAAGATAAAGGGCGGTATGGCTACACCTTC.

The chain couples TRBV11-2 to TRBJ1-3; D not resolved. V gave up 4 bases and J gave up 2 bases, with 6 bases separating them. The CDR3 has 13 residues. Germline V gives CDR1 SGHAT, CDR2 FQNNGV. The CDR3 nucleotides are TGTGCCAGCAGCTCCAATGCTGGAAACACCATATATTTT. Amino acid sequence: CASSSNAGNTIYF.

V gene TRBV14 combines with J gene TRBJ1-2; D remains unclear. Germline values: CDR1 SGHDN, CDR2 FVKESK. CDR3 size: 13 residues. V dropped 0 bases and J dropped 4 bases, with 6 bases sitting between them. Written as DNA, the CDR3 is TGTGCCAGCAGCCAAGAGATGACCTATGGCTACACCTTC. This encodes CASSQEMTYGYTF.

This clone was seen only once. The CDR3 nucleotides are TGTGCCAGCAGCCTGGACAGGGGGACCTATGGCTACACCTTC. Encoded protein: CASSLDRGTYGYTF. This sequence joins TRBV5-5 and TRBJ1-2, with 10 bases aligning to TRBD1. The V and J ends lost 4 bases and 4 bases, in that order; junction bases with no gene match: 4. The CDR3 length is 14 residues. Looked up from germline, CDR1 is SGHKS and CDR2 is YYEKEE (reference sequence).

The chain is built from TRBV6-5 and TRBJ2-2, with D unclear. The germline V and J ends were trimmed by 6 bases and 7 bases, with 9 bases remaining between them. This CDR3 has 12 amino acids. Germline CDR1 MNHEY, CDR2 SVGAGI. As DNA, the CDR3 is TGTGCCAGCAGCGGAAAGTACGGGGAGCTGTTTTTT. This gives the protein CASSGKYGELFF.

J is TRBJ1-5 and V is TRBV28; D unclear. The CDR3 runs 13 residues. Germline CDR1 MDHEN, CDR2 SYDVKM. With 5 bases removed from V and 4 bases from J, the gap between germline ends came to 9 bases. The CDR3: CASSDPGNQPQHF. The CDR3 DNA reads TGTGCCAGCAGTGACCCGGGGAATCAGCCCCAGCATTTT.

This chain joins TRBV30 and TRBJ1-2; tentatively, D is TRBD1 (5 bases). Germline lookup yields CDR1 GTSNPN and CDR2 SVGIG (reference sequence). The CDR3 consists of 16 residues. The V and J ends lost 1 base and 4 bases respectively, with 19 bases between them. Here the CDR3 DNA reads TGTGCCTGGAGTGCCGATGGTTGGGGGAGTGGCTATGGCTACACCTTC. It translates to CAWSADGWGSGYGYTF.

As to this clone: One end of the junction does not line up with germline, which may come from a read error. The chain carries TRBV6-1 and TRBJ1-4; unclear D gene. Germline lookup yields CDR1 MNHNS and CDR2 SASEGT. There are 13 residues in the CDR3. CDR3 sequence (DNA): TGTGCCAGCAGCGAAGGACGGACGGAAAAACTGTTTTTT. Translation: CASSEGRTEKLFF.

The chain is built from TRBV28 and TRBJ1-4, with TRBD1 identical over 8 bases. Per germline, CDR1 MDHEN and CDR2 SYDVKM. Trimming at V came to 3 bases and at J to 7 bases, leaving 10 bases not matched to a gene. CDR3 size: 16 residues. The chain's CDR3 is CASSFTGGGSSEKLFF. CDR3 nucleotide sequence: TGTGCCAGCAGTTTTACAGGGGGAGGTTCGAGTGAAAAACTGTTTTTT.

The V call is TRBV27, the J call TRBJ2-2; D uncertain. The CDR3 is made up of 13 amino acids. The V gene lost 6 bases and the J gene lost 4 bases, with 9 bases spanning the gap. Germline V gene data show CDR1 as MNHEY and CDR2 as SMNVEV (reference sequence). This CDR3 reads CASSYGGTGELFF. For the CDR3, the DNA is TGTGCCAGCAGCTACGGCGGCACCGGGGAGCTGTTTTTT.

J is TRBJ2-7 and V is TRBV7-8, with 9 bases aligning to TRBD2. This CDR3 is 15 amino acids long. Germline CDR1 SGHVS, CDR2 FQNEAQ. J gave up 9 bases and V 4 bases, and 13 bases lay outside the gene matches. The CDR3 DNA follows: TGTGCCAGCAGCTCTTCTGGAGCGGGGGGCGGTGTGCAGTACTTC. This translates into CASSSSGAGGGVQYF.